This record looks at one T cell receptor beta chain sequence and its context. Its cognate antigen has yet to be identified. No much larger clone exists at a distance of one base, and base qualities are not known. The data belong to a study of blood T cell repertoires in COVID-19 (dated by TCRdb to about 2020). A note on the overall study: Collaborator samples came from the United States, Italy and Spain and covered acute and convalescent phases of COVID-19. Samples came from the ongoing ImmuneRACE study (first 160 participants) plus 1,254 subjects from 6 global collaborators. The dataset comprised deeply sampled blood TCRbeta repertoires from subjects exposed to, actively infected with, or recovered from COVID-19. The prospective study material was composed of cDNA or gDNA derived from T cells, B-cell-depleted T cells, or PBMCs. Where HLA class I and class II types were available, the types were taken from metadata supplied by the sample provider, not from assay-based typing. The repertoires were made available in a free public database intended to serve as a resource for research on the immune response to SARS-CoV-2. Nearly every sample came with metadata listing a de-identified subject ID, COVID-19 status, age in years and sex.

Results and caveats for the whole study, not just this receptor: Clinical and demographic metadata were provided uncurated, with the amount varying by source and participant.

TCRbeta CDR3 regions were amplified from genomic DNA by means of the immunoSEQ Assay, a bias-controlled multiplex PCR. For the original study's pipeline: The number of nucleated cells in each sample was estimated by amplification of reference gene primers within the assay. To quantify the absolute abundance of each unique TCRbeta CDR3 rearrangement, sequence reads were collapsed and filtered. For each sample, productive Simpson clonality was calculated by taking the square root of Simpson's diversity index across productive rearrangements. The immuneACCESS repertoire file appears here via TCRdb, limited to in-frame rearrangements. These files lack a portion of the clones; in checked studies, under half of the deficit traces to unresolved V genes, and the cause of the others is not known. The DNA gave D and trimming, while V, J and clone size come from that table. Present in this sample are roughly 250,000 clones, around 87% of which were seen just once. In total, the top ten clones hold under 2% of the sample.

Participants in the prospective study were enrolled through a virtual design, were aged roughly 18 to 95 years, and lived in 24 United States geographic areas. Cohort assignment in the prospective study relied on participant-reported clinical history from a screening survey and a study questionnaire. Recovered participants in ImmuneRACE Cohort 3 were defined as having two consecutive negative NP/OP PCR tests, clearance from a healthcare professional, or resolution of symptoms. Each participant in the prospective study had whole blood, serum and a nasopharyngeal or oropharyngeal swab collected by mobile phlebotomists. Additional blood draws and questionnaires over a 2-month period could optionally be provided by prospective study participants. Before DNA extraction, blood samples from the prospective study were shipped at room temperature or frozen. Looking up the germline V gene yields CDR1 SGDLS and CDR2 YYNGEE. Including the terminal cysteine and phenylalanine, the CDR3 comprises 16 residues. CDR3 DNA only is kept here, 48 bases in frame from base 1. V ends up 0 bases short and J 0 bases short, with an unmatched junction base count of 5.

The rearrangement combines TRBV9 with TRBJ1-1, and TRBD1 aligns with 7 junction nucleotides. Sample: PBMCs or T cells enriched from blood (not recorded which). The origin of this receptor is a woman aged 45-60 years who had recovered from COVID-19. For the CDR3, the sequence is CASSVDMGTVNTEAFF. The DNA reads TGTGCCAGCAGCGTAGATATGGGGACAGTGAACACTGAAGCTTTCTTT.